The rows below give T cell receptor beta chains drawn from one sample of a study of immune evolution from preneoplasia to lung adenocarcinoma. Data came from immunoSEQ multiplex PCR; TCRdb stores just in-frame clones and leaves some out. Of about 7,900 clones in the sample, roughly 80% were seen once. Material: FFPE minimally invasive lung adenocarcinoma tissue. The receptors derive from a person aged 70 to 85 with lung adenocarcinoma. CDR3s include the opening cysteine and the closing phenylalanine or tryptophan. Fields, in order: J gene, clone size, D gene, V gene, CDR3 DNA, CDR3 protein. The D gene is left open where the match is weak. Rows give clone size only sometimes, using once, few, many, or a class for an expanded clone.

J: TRBJ1-4; size: .; D: TRBD1; V: TRBV5-1; DNA: TGCGCCAGCAGCCCAAGTCCCGGGACAGGGGTAGGAGGTAATGAAAAACTGTTTTTT; CDR3: CASSPSPGTGVGGNEKLFF
J: TRBJ2-7; size: few; D: TRBD1; V: TRBV2; DNA: TGTGCCAGCAGTAGGGACAGGGCCTACGAGCAGTACTTC; CDR3: CASSRDRAYEQYF
J: TRBJ2-5; size: .; D: .; V: TRBV5-6; DNA: TGTGCCAGCAGCGATCCGACAGGAGAGACCCAGTACTTC; CDR3: CASSDPTGETQYF
J: TRBJ2-7; size: .; D: TRBD1; V: TRBV4-1; DNA: TGCGCCAGCAGCCTATCCGGGACAGGGGCCTACGAGCAGTACTTC; CDR3: CASSLSGTGAYEQYF
J: TRBJ2-7; size: .; D: .; V: TRBV5-4; DNA: TGTGCCAGCAGCTTCCCGGGACACCCCCTCAACGAGCAGTACTTC; CDR3: CASSFPGHPLNEQYF
J: TRBJ2-7; size: .; D: TRBD2; V: TRBV6-1; DNA: TGTGCCAGCAGTGAAGGAGGACTAGCTCCCTACGAGCAGTACTTC; CDR3: CASSEGGLAPYEQYF
J: TRBJ2-2; size: .; D: TRBD1; V: TRBV5-1; DNA: TGCGCCAGCAGCTTGGCCAGGGACAGTTTGTCCGGGGAGCTGTTTTTT; CDR3: CASSLARDSLSGELFF
J: TRBJ2-7; size: .; D: TRBD2; V: TRBV11-3; DNA: TGTGCCAGCAGCTTGTGGGGGGGTCGCGAGCAGTACTTC; CDR3: CASSLWGGREQYF
J: TRBJ1-1; size: .; D: .; V: TRBV7-9; DNA: TGTGCCAGCAGCCCGGAAGTGAACACTGAAGCTTTCTTT; CDR3: CASSPEVNTEAFF
J: TRBJ2-5; size: .; D: TRBD1; V: TRBV5-1; DNA: TGCGCCAGCAGCTCGGGACAGCAAGAGACCCAGTACTTC; CDR3: CASSSGQQETQYF
J: TRBJ1-5; size: .; D: .; V: TRBV30; DNA: TGTGCCTGGAGTGTCGGGTCCACCCGAGGCAATCAGCCCCAGCATTTT; CDR3: CAWSVGSTRGNQPQHF
J: TRBJ1-2; size: .; D: TRBD1; V: TRBV9; DNA: TGTGCCAGCAAGAGACAGGGCTATGGCTACACCTTC; CDR3: CASKRQGYGYTF
J: TRBJ2-3; size: .; D: TRBD2; V: TRBV9; DNA: TGTGCCAGCAGCGTAGGCCTAGCGGGGGGGTCTAGCACAGATACGCAGTATTTT; CDR3: CASSVGLAGGSSTDTQYF
J: TRBJ1-4; size: .; D: .; V: TRBV2; DNA: TGTGCCAGCAGTGAACCACGGAAACTGATGAGGGGGGATGCAACTAATGAAAAACTGTTTTTT; CDR3: CASSEPRKLMRGDATNEKLFF
J: TRBJ1-2; size: .; D: .; V: TRBV27; DNA: TGTGCCAGCAGTCAACGAGGTCTCCGGGGCTACACCTTC; CDR3: CASSQRGLRGYTF
J: TRBJ2-7; size: .; D: .; V: TRBV14; DNA: TGTGCCAGCAGCCAAGGCGGCGAGCAGTACTTC; CDR3: CASSQGGEQYF
J: TRBJ2-7; size: .; D: .; V: TRBV18; DNA: TGTGCCAGCTCAGCCGGTCTTAGCGGCCAAGCCTACGAGCAGTACTTC; CDR3: CASSAGLSGQAYEQYF
J: TRBJ1-5; size: .; D: .; V: TRBV18; DNA: TGTGCCAGCTCACCGGTGCGACCGGGGGGCAATCAGCCCCAGCATTTT; CDR3: CASSPVRPGGNQPQHF
J: TRBJ2-5; size: once; D: .; V: TRBV7-9; DNA: TGTGCCAGCAGCTGGAGCCGGGGGCAAGAGACCCAGTACTTC; CDR3: CASSWSRGQETQYF
J: TRBJ1-2; size: .; D: .; V: TRBV4-1; DNA: TGCGCCAGCAGCCAAGTCCCCGAGATTAACTATGGCTACACCTTC; CDR3: CASSQVPEINYGYTF
J: TRBJ2-7; size: .; D: TRBD1; V: TRBV11-2; DNA: TGTGCCAGCAGCTCGGGGACAGGCGGACCCTACGAGCAGTACTTC; CDR3: CASSSGTGGPYEQYF
J: TRBJ2-7; size: once; D: .; V: TRBV28; DNA: TGTGCCAGCAGCCCAAACCCCGGGAGCCACTACGAGCAGTACTTC; CDR3: CASSPNPGSHYEQYF
J: TRBJ1-2; size: .; D: .; V: TRBV30; DNA: TGTGCCTGGGGATGGGGGCGCTTAAACTATGGCTACACCTTC; CDR3: CAWGWGRLNYGYTF
J: TRBJ1-6; size: .; D: .; V: TRBV27; DNA: TGTGCCAGCAGTCCTTCCCTCCACTTT; CDR3: CASSPSLHF
J: TRBJ2-3; size: .; D: .; V: TRBV6-4; DNA: TGTGCCAGCAGTGAATTTTGGGGGGATACGCAGTATTTT; CDR3: CASSEFWGDTQYF
J: TRBJ1-6; size: .; D: .; V: TRBV7-8; DNA: TGTGCCAGCAGCTTGGGGGTCTGGGTTCGGAATTCACCCCTCCACTTT; CDR3: CASSLGVWVRNSPLHF
J: TRBJ1-2; size: once; D: .; V: TRBV5-1; DNA: TGCGCCAGCAGCGTACAGGGAGATGGCTACACCTTC; CDR3: CASSVQGDGYTF
J: TRBJ2-1; size: .; D: TRBD2; V: TRBV7-8; DNA: TGTGCCAGCAGCTTAGTCCAGCGGGAGGGCCGGCTTGGGGCCAATGAGCAGTTCTTC; CDR3: CASSLVQREGRLGANEQFF
J: TRBJ2-2; size: once; D: TRBD2; V: TRBV11-2; DNA: TGTGCCAGCAGCCCGGGGACTACGATGACGAACACCGGGGAGCTGTTTTTT; CDR3: CASSPGTTMTNTGELFF